This T cell receptor (beta chain) was recovered during a study of CD8+ T cells in alopecia areata. The study, taken as a whole, reports: Sharing of TCR sequences between patients (possibly for HLA-related reasons) was less clear than in mice. Sequences from scalp samples also cover resident alphabeta T cells of normal skin.

The CDR3 totals 15 residues. V shed 1 base, J shed 4 bases, and the junction held 7 bases outside the gene matches. CDR1 is GTSNPN and CDR2 is SVGIG in the germline V gene (reference sequence). As to this clone: Its antigen is currently unknown.

Investigators isolated RNA and reverse transcribed it into cDNA to act as the sequencing template. The repertoire was sequenced with immunoSEQ multiplex PCR; TCRdb's copy has only in-frame clones and lacks some. The sample lists around 210,000 clones, approximately 53% occurring once. The V and J genes are TRBV30 and TRBJ2-3; 8 bases match TRBD1. The receptor was isolated from a human donor in good health. The source material was CD8+ T cells sorted from blood. The CDR3 protein is CAWSGGTGGADTQYF. In nucleotides, the CDR3 is TGTGCCTGGAGTGGAGGGACAGGAGGGGCAGATACGCAGTATTTT.